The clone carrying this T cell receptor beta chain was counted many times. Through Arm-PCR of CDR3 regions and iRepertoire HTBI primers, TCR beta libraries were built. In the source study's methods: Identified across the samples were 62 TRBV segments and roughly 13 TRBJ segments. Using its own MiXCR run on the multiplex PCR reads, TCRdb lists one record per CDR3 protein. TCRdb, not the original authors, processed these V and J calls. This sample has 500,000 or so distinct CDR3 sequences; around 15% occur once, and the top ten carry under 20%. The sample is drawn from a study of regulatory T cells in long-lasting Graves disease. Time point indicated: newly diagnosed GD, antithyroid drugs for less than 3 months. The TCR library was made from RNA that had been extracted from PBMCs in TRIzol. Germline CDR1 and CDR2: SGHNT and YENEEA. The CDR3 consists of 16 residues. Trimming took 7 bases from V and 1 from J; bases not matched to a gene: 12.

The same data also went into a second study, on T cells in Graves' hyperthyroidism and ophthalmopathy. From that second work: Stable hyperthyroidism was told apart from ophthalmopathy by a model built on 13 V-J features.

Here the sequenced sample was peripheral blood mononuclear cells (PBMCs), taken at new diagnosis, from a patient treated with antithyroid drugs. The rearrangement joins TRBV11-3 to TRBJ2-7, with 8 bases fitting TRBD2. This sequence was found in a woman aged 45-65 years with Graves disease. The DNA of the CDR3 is TGTGCCAGCACCATCGTTCTAGCGGGCACGTCCTACGAGCAGTACTTC. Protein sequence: CASTIVLAGTSYEQYF.